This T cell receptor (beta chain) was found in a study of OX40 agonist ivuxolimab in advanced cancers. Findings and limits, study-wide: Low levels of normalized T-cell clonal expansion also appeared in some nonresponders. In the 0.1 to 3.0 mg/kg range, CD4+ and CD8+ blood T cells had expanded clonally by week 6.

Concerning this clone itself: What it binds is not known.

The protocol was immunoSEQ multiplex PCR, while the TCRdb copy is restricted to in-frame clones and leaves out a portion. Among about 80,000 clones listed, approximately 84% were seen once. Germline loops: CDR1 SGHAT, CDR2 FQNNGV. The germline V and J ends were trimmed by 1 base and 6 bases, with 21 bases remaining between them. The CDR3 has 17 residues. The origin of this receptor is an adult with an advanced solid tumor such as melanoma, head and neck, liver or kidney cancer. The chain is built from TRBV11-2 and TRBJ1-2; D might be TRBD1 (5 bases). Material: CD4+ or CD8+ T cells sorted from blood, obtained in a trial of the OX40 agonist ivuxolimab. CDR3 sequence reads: CASSLVYGAASTNGYTF. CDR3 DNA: TGTGCCAGCAGCTTAGTTTATGGGGCAGCGAGCACAAATGGCTACACCTTC. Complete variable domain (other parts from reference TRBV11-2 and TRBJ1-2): EAGVAQSPRYKIIEKRQSVAFWCNPISGHATLYWYQQILGQGPKLLIQFQNNGVVDDSQLPKDRFSAERLKGVDSTLKIQPAKLEDSAVYLCASSLVYGAASTNGYTFGSGTRLTVV.